This T cell receptor beta chain is from a study of T-cell reconstitution after alpha-beta-depleted transplantation in children. Whole-study findings and limits: It was reported that alpha-beta T cells came from several hundred expanded graft clones (about two months after transplant). Newly made T cells mostly supplied T-cell counts and diversity one year after transplant. Some patients' high day-60 TCRbeta diversity was traced to surviving recipient T cells and thymic progenitors.

This CDR3 comprises 17 residues. Between the trimmed V and J ends, which lost 3 bases and 5 bases, there was a span of 22 bases. Per the germline V gene, CDR1 is SEHNR and CDR2 is FQNEAQ (reference sequence). This clonotype appeared a few times. The target antigen is unknown. It was with unique molecular identifiers that the TCRbeta library was prepared. TCRdb independently ran MiXCR on the PCR reads; one entry per CDR3 protein. The sample lists some 140,000 distinct CDR3 sequences, roughly 9.7% occurring once. The sequence derives from a girl under two years old who had a stem cell transplant for combined immunodeficiency, so the T cells may come from the graft donor. The chain employs TRBV7-9 and TRBJ2-5; D possibly corresponds to TRBD2 (6 bases). Sequencing used PBMCs, mostly from graft donor cells, obtained 180 days after TCRalphabeta/CD19-depleted stem cell transplant. This CDR3 reads CASSLTPGTPEEETQYF. The CDR3 region has the DNA TGTGCCAGCAGCTTGACCCCTGGGACTCCGGAGGAGGAGACCCAGTACTTC. Looking up the rest from reference TRBV7-9 and TRBJ2-5 gives the full variable domain: DTGVSQNPRHKITKRGQNVTFRCDPISEHNRLYWYRQTLGQGPEFLTYFQNEAQLEKSRLLSDRFSAERPKGSFSTLEIQRTEQGDSAMYLCASSLTPGTPEEETQYFGPGTRLLVL.